A selection of T cell receptor beta chains follows, all from one sample in a study of cytotoxic CD8 clonotypes in ibrutinib-treated CLL. TCRdb's table, derived via immunoSEQ multiplex PCR, lists solely in-frame clones and lacks some. The data contain around 160,000 clones, about 88% of them seen just once; the ten biggest clones take up around 2.7%. The material sequenced was PBMCs, taken at disease progression, from a patient treated with ibrutinib. These receptors were obtained from a human donor with chronic lymphocytic leukemia. CDR3s include the opening cysteine and the closing phenylalanine or tryptophan. A D gene is named only where the DNA matches it firmly. Clone size appears in some rows only: once, few, many, or a class for an expanded clone.

>.|TRBJ1-5|.|TRBV6-1
CASSGGGHQPQHF
TGTGCCAGCAGTGGAGGGGGGCATCAGCCCCAGCATTTT
>.|TRBJ1-3|.|TRBV7-8
CASSLSEIFSGNTIYF
TGTGCCAGCAGCCTCTCAGAGATTTTCTCTGGAAACACCATATATTTT
>.|TRBJ2-4|.|TRBV5-1
CASSLSESWDIQYF
TGCGCCAGCAGCTTATCTGAATCTTGGGACATTCAGTACTTC
>TRBD2|TRBJ2-2|.|TRBV19
CASSIEQILAENTGELFF
TGTGCCAGTAGCATCGAGCAAATACTAGCGGAGAACACCGGGGAGCTGTTTTTT
>.|TRBJ1-5|.|TRBV6-5
CASRTGGLEQPQHF
TGTGCCAGCAGGACCGGAGGGCTTGAACAGCCCCAGCATTTT
>.|TRBJ2-7|.|TRBV29-1
CSVATYEQYF
TGCAGCGTTGCAACCTACGAGCAGTACTTC
>.|TRBJ2-7|.|TRBV27
CASSSLVGSYEQYF
TGTGCCAGCAGTTCCCTAGTCGGGAGCTACGAGCAGTACTTC
>TRBD2|TRBJ2-3|.|TRBV7-7
CASSLEAGAQDTQYF
TGTGCCAGCAGCTTAGAAGCGGGAGCCCAAGATACGCAGTATTTT
>.|TRBJ2-1|.|TRBV19
CASSSFDEQFF
TGTGCCAGTAGTTCGTTTGATGAGCAGTTCTTC
>.|TRBJ2-5|.|TRBV30
CAWSRGRETQYF
TGTGCCTGGTCGAGGGGGAGAGAGACCCAGTACTTC
>.|TRBJ2-1|few|TRBV7-2
CASSPSYNEQFF
TGTGCCAGCAGCCCGTCCTACAATGAGCAGTTCTTC
>.|TRBJ2-1|.|TRBV27
CASSLAILAARGEQFF
TGTGCCAGCAGTTTGGCCATCTTAGCGGCCAGGGGTGAGCAGTTCTTC
>TRBD2|TRBJ2-7|.|TRBV19
CASSNSAGGWTYEQYF
TGTGCCAGTAGTAACTCGGCGGGAGGGTGGACGTACGAGCAGTACTTC
>.|TRBJ2-1|.|TRBV5-1
CASSLAFGGGWNEQFF
TGCGCCAGCAGCTTGGCGTTTGGGGGCGGGTGGAATGAGCAGTTCTTC
>.|TRBJ2-7|once|TRBV19
CASSHGQGSGGEQYF
TGTGCCAGTAGTCACGGACAGGGTTCGGGGGGCGAGCAGTACTTC
>.|TRBJ2-7|few|TRBV2
CASSGGASEQYF
TGTGCCAGCAGTGGTGGGGCGAGCGAGCAGTACTTC
>TRBD1|TRBJ2-5|.|TRBV28
CASITGGRETQYF
TGTGCCAGCATTACAGGGGGCCGAGAGACCCAGTACTTC
>.|TRBJ2-1|.|TRBV30
CDPSAQILNEQFF
TGTGACCCCTCGGCCCAAATTCTTAATGAGCAGTTCTTC
>TRBD2|TRBJ2-7|.|TRBV7-2
CASSSSGGGRGEQYF
TGTGCCAGCAGTTCTAGCGGGGGGGGACGTGGAGAGCAGTACTTC
>.|TRBJ1-5|.|TRBV30
CAWSNSLQWSNQPQHF
TGTGCCTGGAGTAACAGTTTACAATGGAGCAATCAGCCCCAGCATTTT
>.|TRBJ2-7|.|TRBV6-5
CASSREREGPYEQYF
TGTGCCAGCAGCCGCGAGCGAGAGGGCCCCTACGAGCAGTACTTC
>.|TRBJ1-5|.|TRBV7-2
CASSLGGDQPQHF
TGTGCCAGCAGCTTAGGCGGAGATCAGCCCCAGCATTTT
>.|TRBJ1-2|.|TRBV9
CASSPRGGAGNPYGYTF
TGTGCCAGCAGCCCTCGTGGGGGGGCAGGCAATCCCTATGGCTACACCTTC
>.|TRBJ2-7|.|TRBV27
CASSGSGYEQYF
TGTGCCAGCAGCGGGAGCGGCTACGAGCAGTACTTC
>.|TRBJ2-5|.|TRBV2
CASSELTGETQYF
TGTGCCAGCAGTGAATTGACCGGGGAGACCCAGTACTTC
>TRBD1|TRBJ1-4|.|TRBV4-1
CASSQRQGASEKLFF
TGCGCCAGCAGCCAACGACAGGGGGCGAGCGAAAAACTGTTTTTT
>.|TRBJ2-5|.|TRBV20-1
CSGQGQETQYF
TGCAGCGGGCAAGGCCAAGAGACCCAGTACTTC
>.|TRBJ1-2|.|TRBV29-1
CSGLSVQAGYGYTF
TGCAGCGGCCTTTCCGTACAGGCCGGTTACGGCTACACCTTC
>TRBD1|TRBJ1-2|once|TRBV29-1
CSVELVVMTGDDYGYTF
TGCAGCGTTGAGTTGGTAGTGATGACAGGGGATGACTATGGCTACACCTTC